Each of the 2 T cell receptor beta chains below was sequenced from the same sample in a study of blood T cell repertoires in COVID-19. TCRdb's copy holds only in-frame clones and misses some; the assay was immunoSEQ multiplex PCR. The table records over 250,000 clones, roughly 86% of them present only once. The specimen sequenced was peripheral blood. These receptors were collected from a woman in her fifties or sixties with acute or convalescent COVID-19.

The V call is TRBV19, the J call TRBJ1-6; D not certain. The CDR3 totals 20 residues. Looked up from germline, CDR1 is LNHDA and CDR2 is SQIVND (reference sequence). V shed 5 bases and J shed 4 bases, with 27 bases lying between them. The chain's CDR3 is CASSVKPGYIPNLYNSPLHF. CDR3 DNA: TGTGCCAGTAGTGTGAAGCCGGGATATATACCTAACCTATATAATTCACCCCTCCACTTT.

This chain uses TRBV24-1 with TRBJ2-1; 7 nucleotides match TRBD2. The germline gives CDR1 KGHDR, CDR2 SFDVKD. The V gene end was trimmed by 4 bases and the J gene end by 3 bases; junction bases not matched to a gene: 5. The CDR3 is 15 residues long. The CDR3 DNA follows: TGTGCCACCAGTGACCCTCTAGCGGACTACAATGAGCAGTTCTTC. It specifies CATSDPLADYNEQFF.